This T cell receptor beta chain was found in a study of OX40 agonist ivuxolimab in advanced cancers. The overall study: Intravenous ivuxolimab at 0.01 to 10 mg/kg was given to patients every 2 weeks.

The CDR3 runs to 13 residues. The V gene's germline CDR1 is SGHDT and CDR2 YYEEEE. V lost 0 bases, J lost 2 bases, and 5 bases lay in between. Study-level findings and limits: CD8+ T cells averaged more expanded clones than CD4+. Certain nonresponders additionally had low normalized T-cell clonal expansion.

Worth noting for this clone: The antigen is undetermined.

Libraries were prepared by immunoSEQ multiplex PCR; TCRdb keeps only in-frame clonotypes and omits some of them. The sample lists about 97,000 clones, 86% occurring once. This sequence originates from an adult with an advanced solid tumor such as melanoma, head and neck, liver or kidney cancer. Sequencing was performed on CD4+ or CD8+ T cells sorted from blood, taken in a trial of the OX40 agonist ivuxolimab. The chain is built from TRBV5-6 and TRBJ1-2; D gene uncertain. The CDR3 DNA reads TGTGCCAGCAGCTTGGACCAGAACTATGGCTACACCTTC. It codes for CASSLDQNYGYTF.